This TCR beta chain was captured by sequencing in a study of T cells after yellow fever vaccination. The CDR3 has 16 amino acids. J was trimmed by 6 bases and V by 6 bases; bases with no gene match: 10. A 5'RACE template-switching step, the method used to make TCR cDNA, added a universal primer site and UMIs. TCRdb reprocessed the 5' RACE reads via MiXCR and lists one record per CDR3 protein. The table records about 210,000 distinct CDR3 sequences, approximately 3% of them present only once. Whole-study results and caveats: Reappearance after the booster was observed for most primary-vaccination clones (around 96% CD4, approximately 90% CD8).

This clonotype was detected many times. Its antigen is still unknown. The origin of this receptor is a man aged 18 to 35 who received the YFV17D yellow fever vaccine. This material consisted of CD4+ T cells sorted from PBMCs, taken 10 days after the yellow fever booster vaccination. The genes are TRBV12-3 or TRBV12-4 and TRBJ2-2, with 10 bases fitting TRBD1. The CDR3 loop reads CASSPFDRGLAGELFF. The DNA of the CDR3 is TGTGCCAGCAGCCCCTTTGACAGGGGGCTCGCCGGGGAGCTGTTTTTT.